The 28 T cell receptor beta chains presented below share a single source sample, sequenced in a study of T cells in Graves' hyperthyroidism and ophthalmopathy. Amplified regions were TCR beta CDR3 sequences from RNA transcripts. Primed by the HTBI set, a first-round RT-PCR was run on the TCR CDR3. TCRdb called the multiplex PCR reads again in MiXCR, with one record for every CDR3 protein. The sample includes about 280,000 distinct CDR3 sequences, less than 30% of them seen just once. Sequenced sample: blood. Every receptor here comes from a middle-aged man with Graves' hyperthyroidism that later progressed to Graves' ophthalmopathy.

There are many counts of this clonotype. Written as DNA, the CDR3 is TGTGCCAGCAGTTACGCATCAGCTTCCAAGGGAGCTTTCTTT. Its protein product is CASSYASASKGAFF. The V call is TRBV6-5, the J call TRBJ1-1; D unclear. The germline gives CDR1 MNHEY, CDR2 SVGAGI. Between the trimmed V and J ends, which lost 2 bases and 10 bases, there was a span of 17 bases. The CDR3 loop spans 14 amino acids.

The chain links TRBV28 to TRBJ1-1, with 9 bases matching TRBD1. Per the germline V gene, CDR1 is MDHEN and CDR2 is SYDVKM. The CDR3 is 15 amino acids. V dropped 7 bases and J dropped 0; count of bases not matched to a gene: 6. In DNA, the CDR3 is TGTGCCAGCAACCCTGGACAGGGGTTGAACACTGAAGCTTTCTTT. Protein product: CASNPGQGLNTEAFF.

This clonotype was found many times. The rearrangement joins TRBV12-3 or TRBV12-4 to TRBJ2-7, with D unresolved. V was clipped by 5 bases and J by 3 bases, with 11 bases between them. The CDR3 extends over 13 amino acids. The CDR3 nucleotides read TGTGCCAGCAGTATCGGATCCTACTACGAGCAGTACTTC. Protein sequence: CASSIGSYYEQYF.

The sample holds many counts of this clonotype. The chain couples TRBV5-4 to TRBJ1-1; D perhaps matches TRBD1 (5 bases). Per the germline V gene, CDR1 is SGHNT and CDR2 is YYREEE (reference sequence). V lost 2 bases and J 3 bases, leaving 11 bases between the germline ends. This CDR3 comprises 14 residues. The CDR3 DNA reads as TGTGCCAGCAGCTTTCGGGGGAGGGACACTGAAGCTTTCTTT. Translated: CASSFRGRDTEAFF.

This clonotype was seen repeatedly, ten times or more. This chain joins TRBV12-3 or TRBV12-4 and TRBJ2-5, with no clear D. V dropped 1 base and J dropped 5 bases, with 8 bases sitting between them. The CDR3 runs to 13 residues. The CDR3 sequence: CASSLVAYETQYF. CDR3 nucleotide sequence: TGTGCCAGCAGTTTAGTTGCTTACGAGACCCAGTACTTC.

V usage is TRBV9 and J usage is TRBJ2-5; D is perhaps TRBD2 (5 bases). The V end lost 2 bases, the J end lost 4 bases, and 12 bases lay between the germline ends. Germline CDR1 is SGDLS and CDR2 is YYNGEE. There are 14 residues in the CDR3. CDR3 bases: TGTGCCAGCAGCGTGCCGGCAGGAGGAGAGACCCAGTACTTC. It yields the protein CASSVPAGGETQYF. Looking up the rest from reference TRBV9 and TRBJ2-5 gives the full variable domain: DSGVTQTPKHLITATGQRVTLRCSPRSGDLSVYWYQQSLDQGLQFLIQYYNGEERAKGNILERFSAQQFPDLHSELNLSSLELGDSALYFCASSVPAGGETQYFGPGTRLLVL.

This clonotype was seen repeatedly, ten times or more. The chain has TRBV10-3 and TRBJ2-5; D call uncertain. The V end was cut by 3 bases, the J end by 5 bases, with 13 bases between. The CDR3 is made up of 14 amino acids. Germline values: CDR1 ENHRY, CDR2 SYGVKD. CDR3 loop: CAISEGPERETQYF. DNA for the CDR3: TGTGCCATCAGTGAAGGACCCGAGAGGGAGACCCAGTACTTC.

The J gene is TRBJ2-7, the V gene TRBV19; the D gene is possibly TRBD2 (6 bases). Per germline, CDR1 LNHDA and CDR2 SQIVND (reference sequence). The V end was cut by 5 bases, the J end by 5 bases, with 13 bases between. This CDR3 is built from 13 residues. Written as DNA, the CDR3 is TGTGCCAGTAGTCGTCGGGAGTTCGACGAGCAGTACTTC. It codes for CASSRREFDEQYF.

This chain uses TRBV12-3 or TRBV12-4 with TRBJ1-1; D is uncertain. The germline V and J ends were trimmed by 3 bases and 0 bases, with 8 bases remaining between them. This CDR3 region has 14 residues. CDR3 protein: CASSFPHLNTEAFF. In DNA form, the CDR3 reads TGTGCCAGCAGTTTTCCCCACCTGAACACTGAAGCTTTCTTT.

This clonotype was seen at least ten times. The chain has TRBV12-3 or TRBV12-4 and TRBJ1-2, with D possibly matching TRBD1 (5 bases). V lost 5 bases, J lost 3 bases, and 13 bases lay in between. The CDR3 totals 14 residues. The CDR3 region has the DNA TGTGCCAGCAGTAGGGGACCACGGGACTATGGCTACACCTTC. Translation: CASSRGPRDYGYTF.

The chain recombines TRBV20-1 with TRBJ2-7; the match to TRBD1 covers 11 bases. The ends lost 3 bases at V and 2 bases at J; junction bases unmatched: 3. The CDR3 has 14 residues. Per the germline V gene, CDR1 is DFQATT and CDR2 is SNEGSKA (reference sequence). The CDR3 nucleotides are TGCAGTGCTAGGCCGGGACAGGGGGCCTACGAGCAGTACTTC. Translating gives CSARPGQGAYEQYF.

This chain joins TRBV28 and TRBJ1-5; no clear D. Germline CDR1 reads MDHEN; CDR2 reads SYDVKM. Trimming took off 7 bases at V and 4 bases at J, with 5 bases between the two ends. CDR3 size: 11 residues. CDR3 loop: CASNANQPQHF. The CDR3 DNA is TGTGCCAGCAATGCAAATCAGCCCCAGCATTTT.

The chain's CDR3 is CASSIAFVTEAFF. Here the CDR3 DNA reads TGTGCCAGTAGTATAGCGTTTGTGACTGAAGCTTTCTTT. The chain uses TRBV19 and TRBJ1-1; the D is unclear. V was trimmed by 1 base and J by 5 bases, leaving 8 bases between them. Germline values: CDR1 LNHDA, CDR2 SQIVND (reference sequence). The CDR3 spans 13 residues.

The chain has TRBV6-1 and TRBJ2-7, with TRBD1 as a possible D gene (6 bases). CDR1 is MNHNS and CDR2 is SASEGT in the germline V gene. This CDR3 has 12 amino acids. V lost 11 bases to trimming and J lost 4 bases, with 15 bases between them. The CDR3 loop is CAGKGDGYEQYF. The CDR3 region has the DNA TGTGCCGGCAAGGGGGACGGGTACGAGCAGTACTTC.

This clonotype was seen ten or more times. A much larger clone is a single base away; this may be a read error. This chain connects TRBV3-1 to TRBJ1-1; no firm D call. Germline V lookup: CDR1 LGHDT, CDR2 YNNKEL (reference sequence). The CDR3 contains 11 residues. Trimming took 5 bases from V and 3 from J, leaving 4 bases between them. The CDR3 region is CASSKDTEAFF. The CDR3 nucleotides are TGTGCCAGCAGCAAGGACACTGAAGCTTTCTTT. The whole variable domain, remainder taken from reference TRBV3-1 and TRBJ1-1, is DTAVSQTPKYLVTQMGNDKSIKCEQNLGHDTMYWYKQDSKKFLKIMFSYNNKELIINETVPNRFSPKSPDKAHLNLHINSLELGDSAVYFCASSKDTEAFFGQGTRLTVV.

In this sample, this clonotype turned up many times. V and J are TRBV20-1 and TRBJ1-1, with D hard to call. V lost 5 bases to trimming and J lost 6 bases, with 19 bases between them. The CDR3 runs 14 residues. Germline CDR1 reads DFQATT; CDR2 reads SNEGSKA (reference sequence). The CDR3 region is CSAPREARAAEAFF. In nucleotides, the CDR3 is TGCAGTGCTCCCCGGGAGGCCCGGGCGGCTGAAGCTTTCTTT.

The V call is TRBV29-1, the J call TRBJ2-7; a possible D gene is TRBD1 (6 bases). This CDR3 is built from 14 residues. The germline V and J ends were trimmed by 0 bases and 0 bases, with 9 bases remaining between them. CDR1 and CDR2 from the germline V gene are SQVTM and ANQGSEA. The CDR3, as DNA: TGCAGCGTTGAAGATCCGGACAGCTCCTACGAGCAGTACTTC. Its protein is CSVEDPDSSYEQYF.

This clonotype was seen ten or more times. The chain links TRBV12-5 to TRBJ1-1, with D unclear. The CDR3 is made up of 14 amino acids. The germline V and J ends were trimmed by 7 bases and 1 base, with 13 bases remaining between them. The germline CDR1 and CDR2 sequences are LGHNT and FRNRAP. CDR3 amino acids: CASVFGIPNTEAFF. CDR3 DNA: TGTGCTAGTGTTTTCGGGATTCCGAACACTGAAGCTTTCTTT.

The gene calls are TRBV29-1 and TRBJ2-7; the D is unclear. V lost 4 bases and J 3 bases, leaving 7 bases between the germline ends. The CDR3 is 11 amino acids. Germline V gene lookup returns CDR1 SQVTM and CDR2 ANQGSEA. The CDR3 is CSVAEVYEQYF. The DNA for the CDR3 is TGCAGCGTTGCTGAGGTCTACGAGCAGTACTTC.

The chain carries TRBV2 and TRBJ1-5; 10 nucleotides align to TRBD1. Per germline, CDR1 SNHLY and CDR2 FYNNEI. The V gene end was trimmed by 3 bases and the J gene end by 2 bases; junction bases not matched to a gene: 4. The CDR3 covers 16 residues. CDR3 DNA: TGTGCCAGCAGTGACGGACAGGGGGTTGGCAATCAGCCCCAGCATTTT. As protein: CASSDGQGVGNQPQHF.

This clonotype showed up many times. In DNA, the CDR3 is TGTGCCAGCAGTGAATGGACCGTCGGGGAGCTGTTTTTT. Protein sequence: CASSEWTVGELFF. The chain couples TRBV6-1 to TRBJ2-2, with D uncertain. Per germline, CDR1 MNHNS and CDR2 SASEGT. Deletions cut 2 bases from V and 7 bases from J, with 8 bases between. The CDR3 length is 13 residues.

On this clonotype: A much larger clone lies one base from this, so it may be a read error. This chain uses TRBV14 with TRBJ2-7; D ambiguous. Germline V gene data show CDR1 as SGHDN and CDR2 as FVKESK. The CDR3 totals 9 residues. The ends were cut back, 8 bases at V and 2 bases at J, with 1 base in the middle. CDR3: CASPYEQYF. The CDR3 DNA reads as TGTGCCAGCCCCTACGAGCAGTACTTC.

There are many counts of this clonotype. The chain recombines TRBV6-1 with TRBJ1-1; D remains ambiguous. Germline loops: CDR1 MNHNS, CDR2 SASEGT. V was clipped by 5 bases and J by 6 bases, with 7 bases between them. The CDR3 runs 11 residues. In nucleotides, the CDR3 is TGTGCCAGCAGTCATAGGGCTGAAGCTTTCTTT. Translation: CASSHRAEAFF.

Remarks on this clonotype: A single base separates this from a much larger clone, so it may be a read error. This chain links TRBV19 with TRBJ2-7; D remains unclear. The CDR3 is made up of 13 amino acids. V lost 5 bases to trimming and J lost 5 bases, with 13 bases between them. Per germline, CDR1 LNHDA and CDR2 SQIVND (reference sequence). CDR3 region: CASSFNWVNEQYF. In DNA, the CDR3 is TGTGCCAGTAGTTTTAACTGGGTGAACGAGCAGTACTTC.

Ten or more counts support this clonotype. This sequence joins TRBV19 and TRBJ2-7; TRBD1 matches 9 bases. Germline values: CDR1 LNHDA, CDR2 SQIVND (reference sequence). The length of the CDR3 is 14 residues. With V trimmed by 1 base and J by 3 bases, 1 base remained unmatched. The DNA of the CDR3 is TGTGCCAGTAGTATAGGGGACAGGGACTACGAGCAGTACTTC. Translation: CASSIGDRDYEQYF.

This clonotype was seen repeatedly, ten times or more. The V gene is TRBV4-1, the J gene TRBJ1-2, with 7 nucleotides matching TRBD1. Germline-derived CDR1 and CDR2 are MGHRA and YSYEKL. The CDR3 runs 16 residues. Trimming cost V 0 bases and J 6 bases; bases outside gene matches: 10. The CDR3 DNA reads as TGCGCCAGCAGCCAAGATTTTCCCCCGCAGGGGGATGGCTACACCTTC. Translating gives CASSQDFPPQGDGYTF.

Many counts were recorded for this clonotype. V is TRBV11-1 and J is TRBJ2-7; D possibly uses TRBD1 or TRBD2 (5 bases each). CDR3 length equals 15 residues. V lost 2 bases, J lost 3 bases, and 14 bases lay in between. Germline values: CDR1 SGHAT, CDR2 FQDESV (reference sequence). CDR3 in amino acids: CASSLKGSIYYEQYF. CDR3 nucleotide sequence: TGTGCCAGCAGCTTAAAGGGGAGCATCTACTACGAGCAGTACTTC.

Ten or more counts support this clonotype. This chain links TRBV11-3 with TRBJ1-1; D uncertain. CDR1 and CDR2 (germline): SGHNT, YENEEA. Trimming removed 7 bases at V and 4 bases at J, with 13 bases between. This CDR3 region has 13 residues. DNA for the CDR3: TGTGCCAGCACCCGTCGGGAGGGCACTGAAGCTTTCTTT. This gives the protein CASTRREGTEAFF.